This T cell receptor (beta chain) was sequenced during a study of shared clonotypes between healthy human individuals. Germline V lookup: CDR1 SGHRS, CDR2 YFSETQ. This CDR3 contains 16 residues. Trimming removed 4 bases at V and 1 base at J, with 12 bases between. Study donors comprised healthy, HIV-negative adults devoid of recent acute infection or vaccination. Generated by immunoSEQ multiplex PCR, the TCRdb table keeps only in-frame clones and is missing some. The sample consists of roughly 2.4 million clones, around 95% of them appearing once. Notes on this clone: This CDR3 is also generated by other DNA sequences in the sample.

The TCR sequence derives from a man between 18 and 29 years old in good health. The chain carries TRBV5-1 and TRBJ2-6; no clear D. Sequencing was performed on naive CD4+ T cells sorted from blood. Noted subset: CD45RA+ positively selected. CDR3 region: CASSLDGVSGANVLTF. The CDR3 bases are TGCGCCAGCAGCCTTGATGGGGTGTCTGGGGCCAACGTCCTGACTTTC. The whole variable domain, filled in from reference TRBV5-1 and TRBJ2-6, reads KAGVTQTPRYLIKTRGQQVTLSCSPISGHRSVSWYQQTPGQGLQFLFEYFSETQRNKGNFPGRFSGRQFSNSRSEMNVSTLELGDSALYLCASSLDGVSGANVLTFGAGSRLTVL.